This TCR beta chain was captured in a study of CD8 T cells in Susac syndrome (dated by TCRdb to about 2019). A note on the overall study: Repertoire sequencing was used to test whether CD8+ T cell activation and differentiation in Susac syndrome was antigen driven. Overall results and qualifications from the work: The number of individuals in the TCR sequencing and HLA analysis was acknowledged as relatively small.

RNA was extracted with the RNeasy kit and roughly 0.5 to 1 ug was reverse transcribed using random hexamers. The immunoSEQ multiplex PCR assay, which covers 54 Vbeta and 13 Jbeta segments, was used to amplify TCR beta CDR3 regions. To correct PCR amplification bias, a synthetic template baseline was used for both primer optimization and computational correction. Processing in the source paper ran as follows. Reads were annotated to V, D and J genes according to IMGT and were analyzed with immunoSEQ Analyzer, with only productive sequences retained. Clonality was calculated as one minus the Shannon entropy normalized by log2 of the number of productive unique sequences. Public and private clones were assessed among the 100 most prevalent clones of each patient and control. A clone was defined as Susac-specific if it was absent from the healthy and MS cohorts, from some 1,100 published viral clones and from other ImmuneACCESS disease sequences. TCRdb cleaned the public reads at Q25 with fastp, built clones with MiXCR and kept in-frame beta chains. Records with the same CDR3 protein are collapsed into one entry carrying the most frequent genes and DNA. The V and J calls and clone size come from TCRdb's table, not from the authors' own analysis. A total of 110,000 or so distinct CDR3 sequences appear in this sample, about 93% of them only once. More than 0.095% of the sample is taken by the ten largest.

Including cysteine and phenylalanine, the CDR3 has 14 amino acids. Solely the CDR3 DNA is kept, with 42 bases framed from the first base. Reading the germline V gene (reference sequence) gives CDR1 GTSNPN and CDR2 SVGIG. V has 0 bases trimmed and J has 4 bases trimmed; junction bases matching no gene number 5. As for this clonotype: This clone's antigen is unknown. The record has no base qualities; no much larger clone is one base away.

High-throughput TCR beta sequencing profiled peripheral blood CD8+ and CD4+ T cells from healthy donors, Susac syndrome patients and multiple sclerosis patients. Healthy donors were included as age- and sex-matched controls. CD8+ TEMRA cells were enriched by FACS, while bulk CD8+ and CD4+ T cells were purified by magnetic negative isolation. Blood was collected in EDTA tubes and processed within 24 hours, with PBMCs isolated through density gradient centrifugation. PBMCs intended for TCR sequencing were cryopreserved in liquid nitrogen and were subsequently thawed in a 37 degrees C water bath. The sorted or isolated CD4+, CD8+ and CD8+ TEMRA cells reached a purity of at least 90%.

Sequencing was done on a sample of CD4+ T cells from PBMCs. This receptor was taken from a human donor in good health. This chain is built from TRBV30 and TRBJ2-7; 8 central nucleotides agree with TRBD2. The CDR3: CAWSVSGAFYEQYF. The nucleotide sequence is TGTGCCTGGAGTGTTAGCGGGGCCTTTTACGAGCAGTACTTC.